This is a list of T cell receptor beta chains from one sample in a study of CD8 T cells in ankylosing spondylitis. TCRdb used MiXCR to reprocess the 5' RACE reads, holding one entry per CDR3 protein. The sample includes around 450,000 distinct CDR3 sequences, more than 25% of them seen just once. Sequencing used blood, either unsorted or a sorted T cell fraction (not recorded which). The receptor source for this set is a male donor with ankylosing spondylitis. Both conserved end residues are part of each CDR3. Each record gives: clone size, D gene, V gene, J gene, CDR3 protein, CDR3 DNA. D genes are given only for firm matches. Clone size is given for some rows only: seen once, a few or many times, or a class if the clone is expanded.

few,NA,TRBV7-9,TRBJ2-7,CASSGVSYEQYF,TGTGCCAGCAGCGGCGTGTCCTACGAGCAGTACTTC
few,NA,TRBV6-6,TRBJ1-5,CVTTDGYQPQHF,TGTGTTACTACGGACGGATATCAGCCCCAGCATTTT
NA,NA,TRBV6-4,TRBJ1-5,CASSESQGHQPQHF,TGTGCCAGCAGTGAGTCGCAGGGACATCAGCCCCAGCATTTT
NA,TRBD1,TRBV6-2/TRBV6-3,TRBJ1-1,CASSSNRGKKAEAFF,TGTGCCAGCAGTTCTAACAGGGGGAAGAAGGCTGAAGCTTTCTTT
few,NA,TRBV12-3/TRBV12-4,TRBJ1-2,CASSLVLTYTF,TGTGCCAGCAGTTTAGTTCTCACCTACACCTTC
few,TRBD1,TRBV6-5,TRBJ1-6,CASSYSGTESSYNSPLHF,TGTGCCAGCAGTTACTCGGGGACAGAGAGCTCCTATAATTCACCCCTCCACTTT
few,NA,TRBV5-5,TRBJ2-1,CASSLVLVGSNEQFF,TGTGCCAGCAGCTTAGTACTAGTTGGGTCCAATGAGCAGTTCTTC
NA,NA,TRBV20-1,TRBJ1-3,CSARVPDSGNTIYF,TGCAGTGCTAGAGTCCCTGACTCTGGAAACACCATATATTTT
few,NA,TRBV10-3,TRBJ2-3,CAISEGVTDTQYF,TGTGCCATCAGTGAGGGTGTCACAGATACGCAGTATTTT
NA,NA,TRBV12-3/TRBV12-4,TRBJ2-7,CASSFSGGSYEQYF,TGTGCCAGCAGTTTTAGCGGCGGATCCTACGAGCAGTACTTC
many,NA,TRBV12-3/TRBV12-4,TRBJ1-1,CASMVNTEAFF,TGTGCCAGCATGGTGAACACTGAAGCTTTCTTT
NA,TRBD1,TRBV12-3/TRBV12-4,TRBJ1-6,CASSQRQGRSPLHF,TGTGCCAGCAGTCAAAGACAGGGTCGGTCACCCCTCCACTTT
NA,NA,TRBV11-2,TRBJ1-4,CASSLEPPGAREKLFF,TGTGCCAGCAGCTTAGAGCCCCCGGGGGCGCGCGAAAAACTGTTTTTT
NA,NA,TRBV20-1,TRBJ1-1,CSARAPGEDTEAFF,TGCAGTGCTAGAGCCCCAGGGGAAGACACTGAAGCTTTCTTT
few,NA,TRBV2,TRBJ2-1,CASSELTSPSYNEQFF,TGTGCCAGCAGTGAACTAACCTCCCCCTCCTACAATGAGCAGTTCTTC
NA,NA,TRBV20-1,TRBJ1-1,CSAQQMNTEAFF,TGCAGTGCTCAGCAGATGAACACTGAAGCTTTCTTT
NA,NA,TRBV5-4,TRBJ2-2,CASSPRDHRNPTGELFF,TGTGCCAGCAGCCCGAGGGACCACCGAAACCCCACCGGGGAGCTGTTTTTT
NA,NA,TRBV6-2/TRBV6-3,TRBJ2-1,CASSKGPYNEQFF,TGTGCCAGCAGCAAAGGGCCTTACAATGAGCAGTTCTTC
NA,NA,TRBV24-1,TRBJ1-2,CATSVGANYGYTF,TGTGCCACCAGTGTGGGTGCCAACTATGGCTACACCTTC
few,TRBD2,TRBV19,TRBJ2-3,CASSMRREGTDTQYF,TGTGCCAGTAGCATGAGGCGGGAGGGGACAGATACGCAGTATTTT